This TCR beta chain was captured by sequencing in a study of T cells after yellow fever vaccination. TCRdb re-called the 5' RACE reads through MiXCR, storing one row per CDR3 protein. The sample lists 100,000 to 150,000 distinct CDR3 sequences, 7.4% occurring once. From germline, CDR1 is SGHNT and CDR2 YYREEE (reference sequence). V lost 6 bases and J lost 0; bases outside the gene matches: 13. The CDR3 has 18 residues. Sequencing was performed on CD4+ T cells sorted from PBMCs, taken roughly 10 days after the first yellow fever vaccination. This rearrangement joins TRBV5-4 to TRBJ2-2; TRBD1 matches 8 bases. This sequence was found in a man aged 18 to 30 who received the YFV17D yellow fever vaccine. The CDR3 loop reads CASNSPGQVASNTGELFF. DNA of the CDR3: TGTGCCAGCAACTCCCCGGGACAGGTGGCTTCGAACACCGGGGAGCTGTTTTTT.